This T cell receptor (beta chain) appears in the sequencing data of a study of shared clonotypes between healthy human individuals. Findings and limits, study-wide: Memory subsets generally showed lower estimated richness than naive subsets.

A few counts support this clone. Its antigen remains unknown. The length of the CDR3 is 14 residues. Deletions cut 2 bases from V and 5 bases from J, with 12 bases between. Germline CDR1 and CDR2: SNHLY and FYNNEI. This table comes from immunoSEQ multiplex PCR, and its TCRdb copy is limited to in-frame clones, with some not included. The sample includes some 1.1 million clones, 70% to 80% of them seen just once. The clonotype was recovered from a man younger than 35 in good health. Some clones in this sample may be carry-over from other donors' samples. The chain couples TRBV2 to TRBJ1-1; perhaps TRBD1 as D (6 bases). Sequenced material: memory CD4+ T cells from PBMCs. Subset denoted: CD45RA-negative fraction. The CDR3, as DNA: TGTGCCAGCAGTGAATCGACAGGCAAGACTGAAGCTTTCTTT. Protein: CASSESTGKTEAFF.